This TCR beta chain appears in the sequencing data of a study of T cell repertoires in cytomegalovirus infection. Germline V lookup: CDR1 MGHRA, CDR2 YSYEKL. This CDR3 contains 14 residues. Trimming pared 4 bases from V and 9 bases from J, leaving 17 bases between. TCRdb itself ran the reads through MiXCR, one entry per CDR3 protein. Of approximately 700,000 distinct CDR3 sequences in the sample, approximately 40% were seen once. This TCR was recovered from a human donor in good health (CMV status not recorded). Some clones in this sample may be carry-over from other donors' samples. Source material: PBMCs. The V call is TRBV4-1, the J call TRBJ2-3; a possible D gene is TRBD2 (6 bases). As DNA, the CDR3 is TGCGCCAGCAGCCCTTTCTTCTCTAGCGACACGCAGTATTTT. Translation: CASSPFFSSDTQYF.